This TCR beta chain derives from a study of neurological immune-mediated disorders. Findings of the study overall: CDR3 amino acid sequences of expanded clones were not shared across subjects, a result suggesting private repertoires in all groups.

This clonotype has a count of ten or more. What it recognizes is unknown. This sample's time point: technical triplicate 1. The V and J ends lost 6 bases and 7 bases, in that order; junction bases with no gene match: 9. The CDR3 has 13 amino acids. The V gene's germline CDR1 is DFQATT and CDR2 SNEGSKA (reference sequence). TCRdb passed the 5' RACE reads through MiXCR, listing each CDR3 protein once. The sample comprises around 37,000 distinct CDR3 sequences, 11% of which are singletons, and around 3.9% rests with the top ten. Sequenced sample: PBMCs. The chain uses TRBV20-1 and TRBJ1-2; TRBD1 aligns across 9 bases. The source is a man aged 55-75 years with HTLV-1-associated myelopathy (HAM/TSP). The DNA of the CDR3 is TGCAGTGCAAGCCCGACAGGGGGGTCTGGCTACACCTTC. This sequence encodes CSASPTGGSGYTF.